Listed below are T cell receptor beta chains from one sample, sequenced in a study of shared clonotypes between healthy human individuals. Measured with immunoSEQ multiplex PCR; TCRdb has only the in-frame clones, and not every one. The sample has roughly 2.5 million clones; over 85% are singletons. The sample comprised naive CD4+ T cells sorted from blood. The receptor source for this set is a man aged 18 to 29 in good health. Each CDR3 is given with its conserved first and last residue. D genes are given only for firm matches. The size of a clone is reported for some rows only, either as once, few or many, or as a class for expanded clones.

clone_size | j_call | d_call | v_call | cdr3_nt | cdr3_aa
. | TRBJ2-7 | TRBD1 | TRBV9 | TGTGCCAGCAGCCGGACAGGGGATATCTACGAGCAGTACTTC | CASSRTGDIYEQYF
few | TRBJ1-5 | . | TRBV28 | TGTGCCAGCAGTTTAGTGGATAGCAATCAGCCCCAGCATTTT | CASSLVDSNQPQHF
. | TRBJ2-5 | TRBD2 | TRBV5-4 | TGTGCCAGCAGCTTGGCCTCTAGCGGGATACAAGAGACCCAGTACTTC | CASSLASSGIQETQYF
. | TRBJ1-6 | . | TRBV5-5 | TGTGCCAGCAGCTTGGCCGGGGGGAGGACCTATAATTCACCCCTCCACTTT | CASSLAGGRTYNSPLHF
. | TRBJ2-3 | TRBD1 | TRBV6-5 | TGTGCCAGCATGGAACAGGGGCGGGATACGCAGTATTTT | CASMEQGRDTQYF
. | TRBJ1-2 | . | TRBV28 | TGTGCCAGCAGTTTAACCCGACAGGCTAACTATGGCTACACCTTC | CASSLTRQANYGYTF
. | TRBJ1-5 | . | TRBV19 | TGTGCCAGTAGACCAGGGGTTGGTCAGCCCCAGCATTTT | CASRPGVGQPQHF
. | TRBJ2-7 | . | TRBV7-2 | TGTGCCAGCAGCTCCGGGTTCGGTCCTGGCGAGCAGTACTTC | CASSSGFGPGEQYF
. | TRBJ2-4 | TRBD1 | TRBV5-8 | TGTGCCAGCAGCCCAGATGCAGGGGGCAAAAAAAACATTCAGTACTTC | CASSPDAGGKKNIQYF
. | TRBJ1-6 | . | TRBV30 | TGTGCCTGGAGTATAGGGGGTAATTCACCCCTCCACTTT | CAWSIGGNSPLHF
. | TRBJ2-5 | . | TRBV18 | TGTGCCAGCTCATCCGCAGACGTGTGGACCCAGTACTTC | CASSSADVWTQYF
. | TRBJ2-1 | . | TRBV7-2 | TGTGCCAGCAGCTTAGTAGGGACGGAGTACAATGAGCAGTTCTTC | CASSLVGTEYNEQFF
. | TRBJ2-3 | . | TRBV5-1 | TGCGCCAGCAGCTTAATACCGGCTACTAGCACAGATACGCAGTATTTT | CASSLIPATSTDTQYF